This T cell receptor beta chain comes out of a study of somatic mutations in cytotoxic T cells in rheumatoid arthritis. General observations from the study: Patients with rheumatoid arthritis showed a slight underrepresentation of TRBV07, a finding that was never subjected to any adjustment for multiple comparisons. The study found that the largest CD8+ clone exceeded 20% of CD8+ cells in about an eighth of the roughly 60 patients.

Concerning this clone: Antigen: not known.

CDR1 MNHEY and CDR2 SMNVEV come from the germline V gene (reference sequence). V was cut by 4 bases and J by 10 bases, with 22 bases left in between. CDR3 size: 15 residues. Libraries were prepared by immunoSEQ multiplex PCR; TCRdb keeps only in-frame clonotypes and omits some of them. The repertoire holds about 25,000 clones, with 70% to 85% as singletons. The sequence came from a woman between 18 and 30 years old in good health. This chain uses TRBV27 with TRBJ1-1; D is uncertain. The sequencing sample was made of CD8+ T cells sorted from blood. CDR3 protein: CASSSSAMGDPGAFF. The DNA of the CDR3 is TGTGCCAGCAGTTCATCCGCAATGGGCGATCCGGGAGCTTTCTTT.